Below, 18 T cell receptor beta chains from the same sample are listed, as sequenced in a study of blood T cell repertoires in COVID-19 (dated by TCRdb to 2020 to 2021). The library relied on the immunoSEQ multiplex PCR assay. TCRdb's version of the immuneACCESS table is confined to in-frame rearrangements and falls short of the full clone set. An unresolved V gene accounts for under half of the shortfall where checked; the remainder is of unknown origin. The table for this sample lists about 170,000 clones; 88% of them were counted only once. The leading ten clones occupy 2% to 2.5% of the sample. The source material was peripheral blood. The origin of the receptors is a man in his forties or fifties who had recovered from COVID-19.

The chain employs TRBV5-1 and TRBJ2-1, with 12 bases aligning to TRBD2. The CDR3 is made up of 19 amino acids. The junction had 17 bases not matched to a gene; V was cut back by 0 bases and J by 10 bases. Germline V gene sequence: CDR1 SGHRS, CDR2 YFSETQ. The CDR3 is CASSLEPTSGRPSQGEQFF. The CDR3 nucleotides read TGCGCCAGCAGCTTGGAGCCAACTAGCGGGAGGCCCTCGCAGGGAGAGCAGTTCTTC.

CDR3 bases: TGTGCCACCAGTGATATGACAGGGGCCAATGAGCAGTTCTTC. It is translated as CATSDMTGANEQFF. This chain uses TRBV24-1 with TRBJ2-1, with 8 positions matching TRBD1. Germline CDR1 KGHDR, CDR2 SFDVKD. CDR3 length equals 14 residues. J lost 6 bases, V lost 3 bases, and 3 bases had no gene match.

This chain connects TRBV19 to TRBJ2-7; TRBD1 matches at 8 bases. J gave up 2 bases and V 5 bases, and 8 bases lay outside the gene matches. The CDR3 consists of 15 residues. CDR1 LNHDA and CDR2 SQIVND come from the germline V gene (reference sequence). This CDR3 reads CASSATGGRAYEQYF. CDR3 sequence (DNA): TGTGCCAGTAGTGCAACAGGGGGAAGGGCCTACGAGCAGTACTTC.

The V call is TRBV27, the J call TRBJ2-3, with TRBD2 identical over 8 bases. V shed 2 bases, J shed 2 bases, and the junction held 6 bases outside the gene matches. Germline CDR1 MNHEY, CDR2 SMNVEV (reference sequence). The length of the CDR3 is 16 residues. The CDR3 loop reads CASSLDAGGLTDTQYF. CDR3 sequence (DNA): TGTGCCAGCAGTTTAGACGCGGGGGGACTCACAGATACGCAGTATTTT.

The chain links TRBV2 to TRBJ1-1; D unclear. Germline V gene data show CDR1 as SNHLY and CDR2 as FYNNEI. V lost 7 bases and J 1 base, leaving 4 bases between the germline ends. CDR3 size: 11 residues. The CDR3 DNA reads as TGTGCCAGCATGCGGAACACTGAAGCTTTCTTT. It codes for CASMRNTEAFF.

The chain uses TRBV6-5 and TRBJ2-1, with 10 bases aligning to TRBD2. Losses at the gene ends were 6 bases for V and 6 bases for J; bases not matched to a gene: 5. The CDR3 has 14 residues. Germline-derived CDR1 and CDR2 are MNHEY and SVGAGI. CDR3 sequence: CASSLSGRLNEQFF. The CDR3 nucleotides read TGTGCCAGCAGCCTTAGCGGGAGGCTCAATGAGCAGTTCTTC.

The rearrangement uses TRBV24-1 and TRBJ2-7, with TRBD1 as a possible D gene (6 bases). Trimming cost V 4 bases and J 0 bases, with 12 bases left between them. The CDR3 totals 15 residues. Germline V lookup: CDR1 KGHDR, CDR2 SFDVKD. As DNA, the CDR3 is TGTGCCACCAGTGAAAAATCGGACAGCTCCTACGAGCAGTACTTC. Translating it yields CATSEKSDSSYEQYF.

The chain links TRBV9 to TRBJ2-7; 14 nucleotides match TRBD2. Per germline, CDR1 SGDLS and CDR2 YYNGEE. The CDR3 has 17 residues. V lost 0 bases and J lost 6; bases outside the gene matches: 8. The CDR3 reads CASSVAWGLAGVTEQYF. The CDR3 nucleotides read TGTGCCAGCAGCGTAGCTTGGGGACTAGCGGGAGTAACCGAGCAGTACTTC.

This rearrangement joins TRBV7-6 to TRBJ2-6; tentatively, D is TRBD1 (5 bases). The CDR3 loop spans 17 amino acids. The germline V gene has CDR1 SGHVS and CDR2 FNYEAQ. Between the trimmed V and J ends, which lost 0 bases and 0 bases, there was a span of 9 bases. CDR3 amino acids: CASSLAPGASGANVLTF. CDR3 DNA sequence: TGTGCCAGCAGCTTAGCGCCTGGGGCCTCTGGGGCCAACGTCCTGACTTTC.

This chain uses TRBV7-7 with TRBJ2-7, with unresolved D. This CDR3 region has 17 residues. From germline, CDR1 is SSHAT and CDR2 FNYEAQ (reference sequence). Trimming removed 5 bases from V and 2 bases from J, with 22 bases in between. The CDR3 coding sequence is TGTGCCAGCAGCCCACCCCCCGCTGACCCAACAGCCTACGAGCAGTACTTC. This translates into CASSPPPADPTAYEQYF.

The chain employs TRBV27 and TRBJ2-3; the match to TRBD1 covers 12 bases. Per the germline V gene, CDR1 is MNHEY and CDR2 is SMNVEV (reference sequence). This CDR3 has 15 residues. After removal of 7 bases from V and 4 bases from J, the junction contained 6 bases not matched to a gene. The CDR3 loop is CASKGDRGLADTQYF. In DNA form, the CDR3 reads TGTGCCAGCAAGGGGGACAGGGGGCTGGCAGATACGCAGTATTTT.

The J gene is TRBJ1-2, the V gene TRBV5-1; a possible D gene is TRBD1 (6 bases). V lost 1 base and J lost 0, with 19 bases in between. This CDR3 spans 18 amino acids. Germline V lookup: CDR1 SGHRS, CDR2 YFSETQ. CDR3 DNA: TGCGCCAGCAGCTTGACCAACCGGGACACCCAAACTAACTATGGCTACACCTTC. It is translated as CASSLTNRDTQTNYGYTF.

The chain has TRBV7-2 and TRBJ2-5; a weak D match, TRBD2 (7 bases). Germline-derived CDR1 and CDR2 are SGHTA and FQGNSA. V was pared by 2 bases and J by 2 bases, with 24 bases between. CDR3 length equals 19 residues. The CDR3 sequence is CASSLLFAGAGTNQETQYF. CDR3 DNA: TGTGCCAGCAGCTTATTATTCGCCGGAGCGGGGACAAATCAAGAGACCCAGTACTTC.

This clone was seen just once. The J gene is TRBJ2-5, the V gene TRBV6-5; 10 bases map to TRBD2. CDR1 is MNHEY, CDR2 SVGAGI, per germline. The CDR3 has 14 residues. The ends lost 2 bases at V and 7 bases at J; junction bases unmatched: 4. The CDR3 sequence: CASSYLAGAGTQYF. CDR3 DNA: TGTGCCAGCAGTTACCTAGCGGGAGCCGGGACCCAGTACTTC.

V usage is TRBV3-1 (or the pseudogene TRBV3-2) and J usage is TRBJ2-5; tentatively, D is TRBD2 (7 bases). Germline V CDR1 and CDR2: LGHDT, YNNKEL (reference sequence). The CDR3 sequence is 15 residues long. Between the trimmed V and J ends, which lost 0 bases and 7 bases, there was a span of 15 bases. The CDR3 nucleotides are TGTGCCAGCAGCCAAGATGGACAGCCGGGGGGGACCCAGTACTTC. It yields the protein CASSQDGQPGGTQYF.

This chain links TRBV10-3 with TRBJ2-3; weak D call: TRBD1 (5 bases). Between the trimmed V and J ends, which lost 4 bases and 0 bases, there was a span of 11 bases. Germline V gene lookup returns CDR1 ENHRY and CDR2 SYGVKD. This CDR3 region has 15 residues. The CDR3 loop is CAISGDSSSTDTQYF. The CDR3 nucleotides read TGTGCCATCAGTGGTGACAGTTCTAGCACAGATACGCAGTATTTT.

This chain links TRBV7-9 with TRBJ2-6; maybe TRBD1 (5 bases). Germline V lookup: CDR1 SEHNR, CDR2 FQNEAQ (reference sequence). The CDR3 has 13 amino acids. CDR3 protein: CAPGHSGANVLTF. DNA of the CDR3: TGTGCGCCAGGGCACTCTGGGGCCAACGTCCTGACTTTC.

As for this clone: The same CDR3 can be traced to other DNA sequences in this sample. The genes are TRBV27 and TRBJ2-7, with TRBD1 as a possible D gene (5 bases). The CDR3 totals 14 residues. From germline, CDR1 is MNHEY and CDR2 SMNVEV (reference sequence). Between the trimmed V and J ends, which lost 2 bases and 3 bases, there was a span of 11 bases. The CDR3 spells CASSLGTGSYEQYF. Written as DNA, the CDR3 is TGTGCCAGCAGTTTAGGTACAGGAAGCTACGAGCAGTACTTC.